The TCR beta chain under discussion was sequenced for a study of blood T cells in healthy people across ages. Primers used in a second PCR of about 7 to 11 cycles were a sample-barcoded 5' primer and a J-beta primer mix. TCRdb re-derived calls from the 5' RACE reads in MiXCR, one entry per CDR3 protein. The table has 700,000 to 800,000 distinct CDR3 sequences, 40% to 45% seen once; the top ten hold around a fifth. The table lists this clonotype with a few counts. The antigen is not known. Healthy Caucasian individuals from Russia aged 6 to 90 were enrolled as donors. V lost 4 bases and J lost 8; bases outside the gene matches: 10. CDR3 size: 15 residues. Whole-study results and caveats: Both higher diversity and more naive CD4+ cells marked long-lived donors when set against aged donors. With donor CMV status unknown, expanded clonotype changes were possibly confounded.

The TCR comes from a woman aged 55-75 years in good health. The sequencing sample was made of blood. The genes are TRBV12-3 or TRBV12-4 and TRBJ1-2; 10 positions match TRBD1. The DNA of the CDR3 is TGTGCCAGCAGTTCACCGAGACAGGGGGCGAGGGGCTACACCTTC. It translates to CASSSPRQGARGYTF.